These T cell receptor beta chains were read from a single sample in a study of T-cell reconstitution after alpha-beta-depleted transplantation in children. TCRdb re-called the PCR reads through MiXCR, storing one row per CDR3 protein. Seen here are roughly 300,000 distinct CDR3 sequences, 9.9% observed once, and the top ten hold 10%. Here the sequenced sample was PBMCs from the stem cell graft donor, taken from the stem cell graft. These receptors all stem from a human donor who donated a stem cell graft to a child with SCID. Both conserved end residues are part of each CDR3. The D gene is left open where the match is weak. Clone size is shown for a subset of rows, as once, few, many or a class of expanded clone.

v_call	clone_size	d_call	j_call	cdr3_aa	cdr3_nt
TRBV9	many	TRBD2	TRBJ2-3	CATSGGANPSTDTQYF	TGTGCCACCAGCGGGGGGGCCAATCCTAGCACAGATACGCAGTATTTT
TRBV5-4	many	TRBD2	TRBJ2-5	CASSFASGGGETQYF	TGTGCCAGCAGCTTCGCAAGCGGGGGGGGAGAGACCCAGTACTTC
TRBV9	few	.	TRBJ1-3	CASSAVRNTIYF	TGTGCCAGCAGCGCTGTGAGAAACACCATATATTTT
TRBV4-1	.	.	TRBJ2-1	CASSLAGNPYNEQFF	TGCGCCAGCAGCCTTGCGGGGAACCCCTACAATGAGCAGTTCTTC
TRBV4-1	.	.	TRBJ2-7	CASSQGLLSDSYEQYF	TGCGCCAGCAGCCAAGGGTTACTTAGCGACTCCTACGAGCAGTACTTC
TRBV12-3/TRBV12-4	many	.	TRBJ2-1	CASSFYGVLSYNEQFF	TGTGCCAGCAGTTTTTACGGGGTTCTCTCCTACAATGAGCAGTTCTTC
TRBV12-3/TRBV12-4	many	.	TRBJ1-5	CASSFQNQPQHF	TGTGCCAGCAGTTTTCAGAATCAGCCCCAGCATTTT
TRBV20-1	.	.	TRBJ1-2	CSARAQGGVGYTF	TGCAGTGCTAGAGCGCAGGGTGGGGTTGGCTACACCTTC
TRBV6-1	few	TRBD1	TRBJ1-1	CASAYGTGGTAEAFF	TGTGCCAGCGCCTATGGGACAGGGGGAACGGCTGAAGCTTTCTTT
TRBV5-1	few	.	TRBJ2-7	CASSPGGGKSYEQYF	TGCGCCAGCAGCCCTGGAGGCGGGAAGTCCTACGAGCAGTACTTC
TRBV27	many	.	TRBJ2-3	CASSSGRLTDTQYF	TGTGCCAGCAGTTCGGGACGCCTCACAGATACGCAGTATTTT
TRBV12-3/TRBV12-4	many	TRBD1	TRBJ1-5	CASRPRDSGDPQHF	TGTGCCAGCAGGCCCCGGGACAGCGGTGATCCCCAGCATTTT
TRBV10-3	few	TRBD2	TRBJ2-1	CAISERGGRYNEQFF	TGTGCCATCAGTGAGCGGGGGGGCCGTTACAATGAGCAGTTCTTC
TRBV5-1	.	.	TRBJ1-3	CASSLASVTGNTIYF	TGCGCCAGCAGCTTGGCCTCCGTGACTGGAAACACCATATATTTT
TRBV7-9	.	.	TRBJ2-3	CASSPETDTQYF	TGTGCCAGCAGTCCGGAAACAGATACGCAGTATTTT
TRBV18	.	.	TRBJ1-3	CASSTGANVNTIYF	TGTGCCAGCTCAACGGGGGCCAACGTGAACACCATATATTTT
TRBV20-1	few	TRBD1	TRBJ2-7	CSARDLAGGNFGEQYF	TGCAGTGCTAGAGATCTGGCAGGGGGCAATTTCGGCGAGCAGTACTTC
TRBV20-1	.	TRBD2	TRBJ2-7	CSATSRGGNYEQYF	TGCAGTGCTACATCGCGGGGGGGTAACTACGAGCAGTACTTC
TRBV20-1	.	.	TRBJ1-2	CSATHGADGYTF	TGCAGTGCCACACATGGGGCTGATGGCTACACCTTC
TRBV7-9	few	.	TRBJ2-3	CASGSIGSRDTDTQYF	TGTGCCAGCGGTAGTATCGGATCCCGAGACACAGATACGCAGTATTTT
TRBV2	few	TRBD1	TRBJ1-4	CASTGQVVEKLFF	TGTGCCAGCACCGGACAGGTTGTTGAAAAACTGTTTTTT
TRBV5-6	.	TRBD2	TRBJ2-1	CASSLVSGGLVEQFF	TGTGCCAGCAGCCTCGTGAGCGGGGGACTGGTTGAGCAGTTCTTC
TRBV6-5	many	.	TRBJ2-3	CASSYVRGGGTDTQYF	TGTGCCAGCAGTTACGTAAGAGGGGGGGGCACAGATACGCAGTATTTT
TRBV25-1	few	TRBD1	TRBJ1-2	CASSPLGQGYGYTF	TGTGCCAGCAGCCCACTAGGACAGGGCTATGGCTACACCTTC
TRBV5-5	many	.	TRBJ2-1	CASSLDGPAYNEQFF	TGTGCCAGCAGCTTGGACGGACCGGCCTACAATGAGCAGTTCTTC
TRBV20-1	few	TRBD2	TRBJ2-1	CSARDPTTSGVYNEQFF	TGCAGTGCTAGAGATCCAACGACTAGCGGGGTATACAATGAGCAGTTCTTC
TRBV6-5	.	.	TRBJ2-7	CASSYSKQGYEQYF	TGTGCCAGCAGTTACTCGAAGCAGGGATACGAGCAGTACTTC
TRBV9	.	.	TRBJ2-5	CASSPFPGTMETQYF	TGTGCCAGCAGCCCTTTCCCAGGGACGATGGAGACCCAGTACTTC
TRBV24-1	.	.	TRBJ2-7	CATSEQSSEQYF	TGTGCCACCAGTGAACAGTCATCCGAGCAGTACTTC
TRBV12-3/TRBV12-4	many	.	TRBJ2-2	CASSLVGSANTGELFF	TGTGCCAGCAGTTTAGTAGGGTCAGCGAACACCGGGGAGCTGTTTTTT
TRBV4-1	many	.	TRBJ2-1	CASSQLQGDYNEQFF	TGCGCCAGCAGCCAACTTCAGGGAGATTACAATGAGCAGTTCTTC
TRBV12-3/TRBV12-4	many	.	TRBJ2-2	CASTPSTGLGGELFF	TGTGCCAGCACCCCATCGACAGGATTGGGCGGGGAGCTGTTTTTT
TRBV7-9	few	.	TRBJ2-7	CASRQGYSYEQYF	TGTGCCAGCAGGCAGGGTTACTCCTACGAGCAGTACTTC
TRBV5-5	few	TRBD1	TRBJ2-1	CASSTSGTVYNEQFF	TGTGCCAGCAGCACCTCCGGGACAGTCTACAATGAGCAGTTCTTC
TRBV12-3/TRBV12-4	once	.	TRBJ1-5	CASSLRSDQPQHF	TGTGCCAGCAGTCTTCGGAGCGATCAGCCCCAGCATTTT
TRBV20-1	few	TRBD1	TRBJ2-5	CSAMTGTGGIETQYF	TGCAGTGCCATGACCGGGACAGGCGGAATCGAGACCCAGTACTTC
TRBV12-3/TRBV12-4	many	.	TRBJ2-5	CASSRQGGGAQTQYF	TGTGCCAGCAGCCGCCAGGGAGGGGGCGCGCAGACCCAGTACTTC
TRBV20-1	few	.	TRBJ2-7	CSAPDRGSNEQYF	TGCAGTGCCCCAGATAGGGGGAGCAACGAGCAGTACTTC
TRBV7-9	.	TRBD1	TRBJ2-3	CASSPLTGGLGMDTQYF	TGTGCCAGCAGCCCCCTCACAGGGGGGCTGGGTATGGATACGCAGTATTTT
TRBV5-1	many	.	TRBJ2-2	CASSLGSNTGELFF	TGTGCCAGCAGTTTAGGAAGCAACACCGGGGAGCTGTTTTTT
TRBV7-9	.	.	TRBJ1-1	CASSLVMIPEAFF	TGTGCCAGCAGCTTAGTGATGATTCCTGAAGCTTTCTTT
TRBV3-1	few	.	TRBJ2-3	CASSQEVADTQYF	TGTGCCAGCAGCCAAGAGGTGGCAGATACGCAGTATTTT
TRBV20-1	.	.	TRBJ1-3	CSARAGSSGNTIYF	TGCAGTGCTAGGGCGGGGAGCTCTGGAAACACCATATATTTT
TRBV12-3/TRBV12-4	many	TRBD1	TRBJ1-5	CASSLAGTGSGQPQHF	TGTGCCAGCAGTTTAGCCGGGACAGGGAGTGGGCAGCCCCAGCATTTT
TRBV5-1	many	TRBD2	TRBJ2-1	CASSLEFSGGARASYNEQFF	TGCGCCAGCAGCTTGGAGTTTAGCGGGGGGGCCCGTGCCTCCTACAATGAGCAGTTCTTC
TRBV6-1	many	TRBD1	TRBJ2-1	CASSPTGGPYNEQFF	TGTGCCAGCAGTCCGACAGGGGGTCCCTACAATGAGCAGTTCTTC
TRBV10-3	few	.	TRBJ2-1	CAIRGGPTDNEQFF	TGTGCCATTAGGGGGGGGCCCACTGATAATGAGCAGTTCTTC
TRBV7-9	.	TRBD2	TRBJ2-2	CASSTLAGATGTGELFF	TGTGCCAGCAGCACACTAGCGGGGGCCACGGGGACCGGGGAGCTGTTTTTT
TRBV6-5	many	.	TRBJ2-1	CASSDGVEQFF	TGTGCCAGCAGCGACGGGGTTGAGCAGTTCTTC
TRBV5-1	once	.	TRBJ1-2	CASSRDRDYGYTF	TGCGCCAGCAGCCGAGACAGAGACTATGGCTACACCTTC
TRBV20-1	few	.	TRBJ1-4	CSARDPTTNEKLFF	TGCAGTGCTCGAGATCCTACAACTAATGAAAAACTGTTTTTT
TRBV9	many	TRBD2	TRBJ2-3	CASSPASGGSDTQYF	TGTGCCAGCAGCCCGGCCAGCGGGGGGTCAGATACGCAGTATTTT
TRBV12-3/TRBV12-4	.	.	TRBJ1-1	CASNVREGEAFF	TGTGCCAGCAACGTTCGGGAGGGTGAAGCTTTCTTT
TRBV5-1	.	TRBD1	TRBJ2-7	CASSLGQGFGEQYF	TGCGCCAGCAGCTTGGGACAGGGCTTCGGCGAGCAGTACTTC
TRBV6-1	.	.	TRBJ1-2	CASSESVNRGYTF	TGTGCCAGCAGTGAAAGCGTGAACCGGGGCTACACCTTC